The clone carrying this TCR beta chain was seen repeatedly, ten times or more. Per the germline V gene, CDR1 is DFQATT and CDR2 is SNEGSKA (reference sequence). The CDR3 is 12 residues long. V was clipped by 0 bases and J by 2 bases, with 5 bases between them. This sample was included in a study of blood T cells in healthy people across ages. With a J-beta primer mix and a sample-barcoded 5' primer, a second PCR ran about 7 to 12 cycles. TCRdb itself ran the 5' RACE reads through MiXCR, one entry per CDR3 protein. The profile shows 1.6 million or so distinct CDR3 sequences, 34% of them singletons. The chain is built from TRBV20-1 and TRBJ2-7; D is undetermined. The sample comprised blood. This receptor was taken from a woman aged 25-40 years in good health. CDR3 DNA: TGCAGTGCTAGAGATATGGCCTACGAGCAGTACTTC. It yields the protein CSARDMAYEQYF.